This is a list of T cell receptor beta chains from one sample in a study of identical twins. TCRdb called the 5' RACE reads again in MiXCR, with one record for every CDR3 protein. The sample includes under 800,000 distinct CDR3 sequences, around 21% of them seen just once. In addition, the sample was reused for a study of T cells expressing NK-cell markers.

The material sequenced was PBMCs. The receptors stem from a woman younger than 35 in good health. Each CDR3 is given with its conserved first and last residue. The D gene is left open where the match is weak. Size tells how often a clone was seen (once, few, many) or the class of an expanded clone, and some rows leave it out.

size	V	J	D	CDR3	DNA
-	TRBV3-1	TRBJ2-3	TRBD2	CASSETSGGSDTQYF	TGTGCCAGCAGCGAAACTAGCGGGGGTTCAGATACGCAGTATTTT
few	TRBV24-1	TRBJ2-3	-	CATGRGGTDTQYF	TGTGCCACCGGTCGCGGCGGAACAGATACGCAGTATTTT
-	TRBV5-1	TRBJ1-1	-	CASSLAGGPNTEAFF	TGCGCCAGCAGCTTGGCTGGTGGACCGAACACTGAAGCTTTCTTT
many	TRBV10-3	TRBJ2-7	-	CAIRSGTGPLEQYF	TGTGCCATCAGGTCCGGGACCGGACCCCTGGAGCAGTACTTC
many	TRBV11-2	TRBJ2-1	-	CASSPGNNEQFF	TGTGCCAGCAGCCCCGGAAACAATGAGCAGTTCTTC
-	TRBV4-1	TRBJ2-3	-	CASSRQDYKEGDTQYF	TGCGCCAGCAGCCGTCAAGACTATAAAGAAGGAGATACGCAGTATTTT
-	TRBV29-1	TRBJ2-3	-	CSVDQGWGTDTQYF	TGCAGCGTTGACCAAGGATGGGGCACAGATACGCAGTATTTT
-	TRBV12-3/TRBV12-4	TRBJ2-1	TRBD2	CASSLRLAGDMEQFF	TGTGCCAGCAGTTTGCGACTAGCGGGAGATATGGAGCAGTTCTTC
-	TRBV6-5	TRBJ2-2	-	CASSYSIGTGELFF	TGTGCCAGCAGTTACTCGATCGGGACCGGGGAGCTGTTTTTT
few	TRBV15	TRBJ1-2	-	CATSRDRGGNGYTF	TGTGCCACCAGCAGAGATCGGGGGGGGAATGGCTACACCTTC
many	TRBV5-1	TRBJ2-3	TRBD1	CASSFTGGATDTQYF	TGCGCCAGCAGCTTCACAGGGGGCGCGACAGATACGCAGTATTTT
-	TRBV20-1	TRBJ2-1	TRBD1	CSAQDRGLLGEQFF	TGCAGTGCGCAAGACAGGGGCCTCCTCGGTGAGCAGTTCTTC
-	TRBV12-3/TRBV12-4	TRBJ1-2	TRBD1	CASSAPGQGVRGYGYTF	TGTGCCAGCAGTGCTCCGGGACAGGGGGTGAGGGGCTATGGCTACACCTTC
-	TRBV5-1	TRBJ2-7	TRBD1	CASSFRQGADEQYF	TGCGCCAGCAGCTTCAGACAGGGGGCGGACGAGCAGTACTTC
-	TRBV20-1	TRBJ2-7	-	CSARQGISYEQYF	TGCAGTGCTAGACAGGGGATCTCCTACGAGCAGTACTTC
few	TRBV20-1	TRBJ1-2	TRBD1	CSAPDRLSHYGYTF	TGCAGTGCTCCGGACAGGTTGAGTCACTATGGCTACACCTTC
few	TRBV20-1	TRBJ2-7	-	CSALASYEQYF	TGCAGTGCGTTAGCCTCCTACGAGCAGTACTTC
many	TRBV9	TRBJ2-3	TRBD2	CASSVTSGGSTDTQYF	TGTGCCAGCAGCGTAACTAGCGGGGGATCCACAGATACGCAGTATTTT
-	TRBV12-3/TRBV12-4	TRBJ2-3	TRBD1	CASSSGQGMTDTQYF	TGTGCCAGCAGTTCCGGACAGGGGATGACAGATACGCAGTATTTT
few	TRBV20-1	TRBJ2-5	TRBD2	CSARRASGRGPQETQYF	TGCAGTGCGCGGAGGGCTAGCGGGAGGGGCCCCCAAGAGACCCAGTACTTC
-	TRBV7-9	TRBJ1-6	-	CASSREVNSPLHF	TGTGCCAGCAGCCGCGAGGTTAATTCACCCCTCCACTTT
few	TRBV12-3/TRBV12-4	TRBJ2-2	-	CASSATQTGELFF	TGTGCCAGCAGTGCTACTCAAACCGGGGAGCTGTTTTTT